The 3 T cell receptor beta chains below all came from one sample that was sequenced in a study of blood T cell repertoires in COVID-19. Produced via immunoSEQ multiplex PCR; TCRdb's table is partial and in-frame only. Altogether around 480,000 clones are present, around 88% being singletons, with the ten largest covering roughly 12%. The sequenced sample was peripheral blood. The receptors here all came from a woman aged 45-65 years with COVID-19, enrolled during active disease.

CDR3 sequence reads: CASSLEGLSGDGQFF. The CDR3 region has the DNA TGCGCCAGCAGCTTGGAGGGGTTGTCCGGCGATGGGCAGTTCTTC. V gene TRBV5-1 combines with J gene TRBJ2-1; D might be TRBD1 (5 bases). V lost 0 bases and J lost 12, with 19 bases in between. The CDR3 covers 15 residues. The germline CDR1 and CDR2 sequences are SGHRS and YFSETQ. Complete variable domain (other parts from reference TRBV5-1 and TRBJ2-1): KAGVTQTPRYLIKTRGQQVTLSCSPISGHRSVSWYQQTPGQGLQFLFEYFSETQRNKGNFPGRFSGRQFSNSRSEMNVSTLELGDSALYLCASSLEGLSGDGQFFGPGTRLTVL.

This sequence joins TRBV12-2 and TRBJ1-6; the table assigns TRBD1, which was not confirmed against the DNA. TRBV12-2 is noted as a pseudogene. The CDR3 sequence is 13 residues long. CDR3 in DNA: TGTGCAAGTCGACCACAGGGGAGTTCACCCCTCCACTTT. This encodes CASRPQGSSPLHF.

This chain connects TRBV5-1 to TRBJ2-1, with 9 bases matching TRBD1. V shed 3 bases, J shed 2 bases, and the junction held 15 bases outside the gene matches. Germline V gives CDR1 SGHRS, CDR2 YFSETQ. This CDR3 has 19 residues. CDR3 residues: CASSWIGTGPGSPYNEQFF. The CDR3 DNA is TGCGCCAGCAGCTGGATCGGGACAGGGCCCGGCAGCCCCTACAATGAGCAGTTCTTC.